This T cell receptor (beta chain) is from a study of monozygotic twins with inflammatory bowel disease. Study results and limitations: Patient repertoires may have gained variability from differing immunosuppressive treatments. It was observed that concordant and discordant twins did not differ in repertoire similarity, possibly given limited power.

Investigators extracted total RNA from whole blood and did not sort T cells. Added by template switching were UMIs that each held a 6-nucleotide sample barcode. TCRdb re-called the 5' RACE reads; every CDR3 protein appears as one record, without DNA. This sample contains 150,000 to 200,000 distinct CDR3 sequences. From germline, CDR1 is KGHSH and CDR2 LQKENI. This CDR3 contains 14 residues. In the case of this clonotype: Its matching antigen is unknown.

The sequence derives from a human donor with ulcerative colitis or Crohn's disease, or a healthy co-twin of an affected twin (not recorded which). Material for sequencing was blood. The V call is TRBV18, the J call TRBJ2-5. The CDR3 here is CASSPLDFQETQYF.